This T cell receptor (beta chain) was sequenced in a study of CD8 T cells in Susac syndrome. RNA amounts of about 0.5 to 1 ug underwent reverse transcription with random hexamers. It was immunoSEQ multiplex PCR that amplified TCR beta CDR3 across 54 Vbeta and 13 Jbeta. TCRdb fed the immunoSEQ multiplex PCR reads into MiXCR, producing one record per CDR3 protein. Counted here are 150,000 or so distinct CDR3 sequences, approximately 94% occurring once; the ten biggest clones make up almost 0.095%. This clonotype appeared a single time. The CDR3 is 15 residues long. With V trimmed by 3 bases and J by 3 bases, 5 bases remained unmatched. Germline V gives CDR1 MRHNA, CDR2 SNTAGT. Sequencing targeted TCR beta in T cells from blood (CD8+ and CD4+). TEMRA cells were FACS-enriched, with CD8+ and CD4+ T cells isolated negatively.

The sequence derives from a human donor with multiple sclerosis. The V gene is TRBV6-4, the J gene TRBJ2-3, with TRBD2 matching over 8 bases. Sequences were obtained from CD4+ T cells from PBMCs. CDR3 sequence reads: CASSEAGVQTDTQYF. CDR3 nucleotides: TGTGCCAGCAGTGAAGCGGGAGTACAGACAGATACGCAGTATTTT.